The 27 T cell receptor beta chains listed next were all sequenced from one sample in a study of post-analysis software for immune sequencing data. Study-level findings and limits: Compared with controls, patients had more of 4 to 6 TRBV segments, including TRBV5-6, TRBV5-1 and TRBV20-1.

Prepared libraries of TCR beta cDNA carried unique molecular identifiers. TCRdb reprocessed the PCR reads via MiXCR and lists one record per CDR3 protein. The data contain around 190,000 distinct CDR3 sequences, approximately 30% of them seen just once; the ten biggest clones take up about 3.4%. For these receptors, no antigen is known. The sequencing sample was made of blood. The receptors come from a girl younger than 18 with multiple sclerosis.

This clonotype showed up just a few times. The chain recombines TRBV10-3 with TRBJ1-1; possibly TRBD1 for D (5 bases). The length of the CDR3 is 15 residues. V gave up 7 bases and J gave up 0 bases, with 15 bases separating them. From germline, CDR1 is ENHRY and CDR2 SYGVKD. The CDR3 reads CAINQGRVLNTEAFF. The DNA of the CDR3 is TGTGCCATCAACCAGGGACGAGTCCTGAACACTGAAGCTTTCTTT.

This clonotype showed up many times. This chain connects TRBV4-1 to TRBJ1-2; 7 bases are a match to TRBD1. Germline-derived CDR1 and CDR2 are MGHRA and YSYEKL. V was clipped by 1 base and J by 8 bases; unmatched bases: 4. CDR3 length: 13 amino acids. The CDR3 sequence is CASSQVGGGGYTF. The CDR3 DNA is TGCGCCAGCAGCCAAGTAGGAGGGGGCGGCTACACCTTC.

This clonotype was seen only a few times. The V and J genes are TRBV5-1 and TRBJ2-5; D possibly uses TRBD1 or TRBD2 (5 bases each). The CDR3 is 15 amino acids. The germline V and J ends were trimmed by 6 bases and 2 bases, with 17 bases remaining between them. CDR1 is SGHRS, CDR2 YFSETQ, per germline. In DNA form, the CDR3 reads TGCGCCAGCACCTCGTCTGGGACGATTCAAGAGACCCAGTACTTC. It specifies CASTSSGTIQETQYF. The full variable domain, rest sourced from reference TRBV5-1 and TRBJ2-5, is KAGVTQTPRYLIKTRGQQVTLSCSPISGHRSVSWYQQTPGQGLQFLFEYFSETQRNKGNFPGRFSGRQFSNSRSEMNVSTLELGDSALYLCASTSSGTIQETQYFGPGTRLLVL.

This rearrangement joins TRBV5-1 to TRBJ2-3; a possible D gene is TRBD2 (6 bases). CDR3 size: 17 residues. Looked up from germline, CDR1 is SGHRS and CDR2 is YFSETQ. V lost 1 base to trimming and J lost 1 base, with 16 bases between them. This chain's CDR3 is CASSLPGTGGRTDTQYF. For the CDR3, the DNA is TGCGCCAGCAGCTTGCCGGGGACTGGCGGCCGCACAGATACGCAGTATTTT.

The sample holds a few counts of this clonotype. V usage is TRBV5-1 and J usage is TRBJ2-5, with TRBD1 matching 7 bases. V lost 2 bases and J lost 5; bases outside the gene matches: 6. Germline V gene lookup returns CDR1 SGHRS and CDR2 YFSETQ. This CDR3 has 14 residues. DNA for the CDR3: TGCGCCAGCAGCTTAGACAGGGCGAAGGAGACCCAGTACTTC. The encoded protein is CASSLDRAKETQYF.

This clonotype was detected once. The genes are TRBV12-3 or TRBV12-4 and TRBJ2-3, with D perhaps matching TRBD2 (6 bases). The CDR3 has 15 residues. The V end was cut by 3 bases, the J end by 4 bases, with 14 bases between. The CDR3 DNA sequence: TGTGCCAGCAGTTTCTACGGGGGAAAAGCAGATACGCAGTATTTT. Protein sequence: CASSFYGGKADTQYF.

In this sample, this clonotype turned up many times. The chain recombines TRBV20-1 with TRBJ2-5; 7 nucleotides align to TRBD2. Per germline, CDR1 DFQATT and CDR2 SNEGSKA (reference sequence). V gave up 5 bases and J gave up 1 base; unmatched junction bases: 4. CDR3 size: 13 residues. CDR3: CSAQPGGQETQYF. The CDR3 DNA is TGCAGTGCTCAACCGGGGGGCCAAGAGACCCAGTACTTC.

The CDR3 sequence is CASNPLAGGVYNEQFF. The CDR3 coding sequence is TGTGCCAGCAACCCACTAGCGGGAGGGGTCTACAATGAGCAGTTCTTC. V is TRBV27 and J is TRBJ2-1, with 13 positions matching TRBD2. The CDR3 extends over 16 amino acids. CDR1 and CDR2 (germline): MNHEY, SMNVEV (reference sequence). Trimming cost V 7 bases and J 3 bases; bases outside gene matches: 6.

This clonotype was found a few times. The chain is built from TRBV5-8 and TRBJ1-5; TRBD1 is a possible D gene (6 bases). Germline loops: CDR1 SGHTS, CDR2 YDEGEE. This CDR3 contains 15 residues. V shed 2 bases and J shed 0 bases, with 9 bases lying between them. CDR3 amino acids: CASSFTGRSNQPQHF. The CDR3 DNA reads as TGTGCCAGCAGCTTCACAGGGCGTAGCAATCAGCCCCAGCATTTT. Full variable domain (missing parts from reference TRBV5-8 and TRBJ1-5): EAGVTQSPTHLIKTRGQQATLRCSPISGHTSVYWYQQALGLGLQFLLWYDEGEERNRGNFPPRFSGRQFPNYSSELNVNALELEDSALYLCASSFTGRSNQPQHFGDGTRLSIL.

Ten or more counts support this clonotype. The chain uses TRBV3-1 and TRBJ2-7; no firm D call. Between the trimmed V and J ends, which lost 0 bases and 10 bases, there was a span of 13 bases. The CDR3 covers 13 residues. Per the germline V gene, CDR1 is LGHDT and CDR2 is YNNKEL (reference sequence). CDR3: CASSQDPGPGQYF. As DNA, the CDR3 is TGTGCCAGCAGCCAAGATCCGGGTCCAGGACAGTACTTC.

This clonotype was seen at least ten times. The chain is built from TRBV24-1 and TRBJ1-2; D is perhaps TRBD1 (6 bases). The V and J ends lost 3 bases and 5 bases respectively, with 12 bases between them. CDR1 KGHDR and CDR2 SFDVKD come from the germline V gene. CDR3 length: 14 amino acids. CDR3 bases: TGTGCCACCAGTGATGAACAGGGACCATATGGCTACACCTTC. Translation: CATSDEQGPYGYTF.

The V and J genes are TRBV7-3 and TRBJ2-3; TRBD1 might be the D (6 bases). This CDR3 is built from 14 residues. The germline V gene has CDR1 SGHTA and CDR2 FQGTGA. V shed 5 bases and J shed 7 bases, with 16 bases lying between them. The CDR3 nucleotides are TGTGCCAGCAGCATACAGGGTCAAGGGAATACGCAGTATTTT. Translating it yields CASSIQGQGNTQYF.

J is TRBJ1-2 and V is TRBV29-1, with TRBD1 matching over 10 bases. With V trimmed by 6 bases and J by 4 bases, 17 bases remained unmatched. The CDR3 extends over 17 amino acids. Germline V lookup: CDR1 SQVTM, CDR2 ANQGSEA. CDR3 nucleotides: TGCAGCGTGAATCACTTATCCCGGGACAGGGGAAGCTATGGCTACACCTTC. Amino acid sequence: CSVNHLSRDRGSYGYTF.

This chain uses TRBV6-5 with TRBJ2-1; TRBD1 is a possible D gene (5 bases). The CDR3 length is 16 residues. Germline V gene sequence: CDR1 MNHEY, CDR2 SVGAGI. The V gene lost 4 bases and the J gene lost 0 bases, with 13 bases spanning the gap. CDR3 sequence: CASSSSGHSSYNEQFF. The CDR3, as DNA: TGTGCCAGCAGTTCGTCAGGACACAGCTCCTACAATGAGCAGTTCTTC.

This clonotype was recorded at least ten times. The rearrangement uses TRBV7-2 and TRBJ2-3; D unclear. Germline-derived CDR1 and CDR2 are SGHTA and FQGNSA. The CDR3 covers 15 residues. V lost 5 bases, J lost 0 bases, and 12 bases lay in between. The CDR3: CASSPLGISTDTQYF. The CDR3 bases are TGTGCCAGCAGCCCGCTTGGTATTAGCACAGATACGCAGTATTTT.

For this clonotype: A single base separates this from a much larger clone, so it may be a read error. This chain connects TRBV7-9 to TRBJ2-1, with TRBD2 matching over 9 bases. J was trimmed by 7 bases and V by 6 bases; bases with no gene match: 10. Germline V gives CDR1 SEHNR, CDR2 FQNEAQ (reference sequence). The CDR3 is 15 amino acids. CDR3: CASSLRSGGKNEQFF. In DNA form, the CDR3 reads TGTGCCAGCAGTCTACGTAGCGGGGGTAAGAATGAGCAGTTCTTC.

The chain carries TRBV5-1 and TRBJ1-2; 7 nucleotides align to TRBD1. Per the germline V gene, CDR1 is SGHRS and CDR2 is YFSETQ. The CDR3 consists of 15 residues. V shed 0 bases and J 7 bases; nucleotides not matched to a gene: 9. CDR3 sequence: CASSLEGGPGGGYTF. The CDR3 DNA is TGCGCCAGCAGCTTGGAAGGTGGGCCAGGGGGTGGCTACACCTTC.

This clonotype was detected many times. This chain connects TRBV28 to TRBJ1-2; maybe TRBD1 (5 bases). In germline, CDR1 is MDHEN, CDR2 SYDVKM. The CDR3 sequence is 10 residues long. Trimming cost V 7 bases and J 10 bases, with 10 bases left between them. DNA of the CDR3: TGTGCCAGCAAAGGACACGACTACACCTTC. This sequence encodes CASKGHDYTF.

The chain recombines TRBV28 with TRBJ1-1; D unclear. With 3 bases removed from V and 4 bases from J, the gap between germline ends came to 9 bases. The CDR3 extends over 13 amino acids. Germline lookup yields CDR1 MDHEN and CDR2 SYDVKM. CDR3 amino acids: CASSFPPSTEAFF. DNA of the CDR3: TGTGCCAGCAGTTTCCCCCCATCCACTGAAGCTTTCTTT.

This clonotype appeared a few times. The rearrangement uses TRBV15 and TRBJ2-1, with TRBD2 matching over 9 bases. Germline V gene sequence: CDR1 LNHNV, CDR2 YYDKDF (reference sequence). Trimming removed 5 bases from V and 7 bases from J; junction bases left unmatched: 18. The CDR3 has 18 amino acids. CDR3 sequence: CATSGDLGGRAGGNEQFF. CDR3 bases: TGTGCCACCAGCGGGGACCTTGGCGGGAGGGCCGGGGGAAATGAGCAGTTCTTC.

This clonotype was counted many times. This chain uses TRBV12-3 or TRBV12-4 with TRBJ1-4, with D unclear. V dropped 5 bases and J dropped 8 bases, with 21 bases sitting between them. CDR3 length: 16 amino acids. The CDR3 here is CASSPALGTSGEKLFF. The DNA of the CDR3 is TGTGCCAGCAGTCCCGCCCTTGGCACCTCGGGCGAAAAACTGTTTTTT.

The sample holds many counts of this clonotype. The chain joins TRBV20-1 to TRBJ2-3; weak D call: TRBD2 (5 bases). CDR1 and CDR2 (germline): DFQATT, SNEGSKA (reference sequence). The CDR3 totals 15 residues. V was pared by 0 bases and J by 4 bases, with 14 bases between. CDR3 in DNA: TGCAGTGCTAGAGATCCCAGGACTCGACCAGATACGCAGTATTTT. Translating gives CSARDPRTRPDTQYF.

The CDR3 bases are TGCAGTGTTGTCGCGGGGACCGTGGGCGAGCAGTACTTC. Protein product: CSVVAGTVGEQYF. This sequence joins TRBV20-1 and TRBJ2-7; tentatively, D is TRBD2 (6 bases). V was clipped by 7 bases and J by 6 bases, with 19 bases between them. CDR1 DFQATT and CDR2 SNEGSKA come from the germline V gene (reference sequence). The CDR3 length is 13 residues.

This clonotype was picked up many times. The genes are TRBV29-1 and TRBJ1-2, with D tentatively TRBD1 (5 bases). CDR3 size: 14 residues. V lost 1 base and J lost 4, with 13 bases in between. In germline, CDR1 is SQVTM, CDR2 ANQGSEA. The CDR3 region is CSVEGQGPTYGYTF. CDR3 bases: TGCAGCGTTGAAGGTCAGGGTCCCACCTATGGCTACACCTTC.

J is TRBJ2-1 and V is TRBV12-3 or TRBV12-4; tentative D call: TRBD2 (6 bases). The CDR3 runs to 14 residues. V was shortened by 6 bases and J by 9 bases, with 18 bases between the two germline ends. CDR3 sequence reads: CASSLGAGFGEQFF. The CDR3, as DNA: TGTGCCAGCAGCCTTGGCGCGGGGTTCGGTGAGCAGTTCTTC.

In its sample, this clonotype was seen many times. The V call is TRBV6-5, the J call TRBJ1-4; D is possibly TRBD1 (5 bases). The germline V gene encodes CDR1 MNHEY and CDR2 SVGAGI. Deletions cut 5 bases from V and 5 bases from J, with 15 bases between. The CDR3 is 15 amino acids. For the CDR3, the DNA is TGTGCCAGCAGTCCCCGACCCTCAGGGAATGAAAAACTGTTTTTT. This sequence encodes CASSPRPSGNEKLFF.

The V and J genes are TRBV29-1 and TRBJ1-2; D not resolved. The CDR3 is made up of 9 amino acids. V was shortened by 7 bases and J by 6 bases, with 6 bases between the two germline ends. Germline V CDR1 and CDR2: SQVTM, ANQGSEA. CDR3 region: CSGGDGYTF. CDR3 nucleotides: TGCAGCGGGGGAGATGGCTACACCTTC. Filled out from reference TRBV29-1 and TRBJ1-2, the complete variable domain reads SAVISQKPSRDICQRGTSLTIQCQVDSQVTMMFWYRQQPGQSLTLIATANQGSEATYESGFVIDKFPISRPNLTFSTLTVSNMSPEDSSIYLCSGGDGYTFGSGTRLTVV.